This T cell receptor (beta chain) was found in a study of blood T cells in healthy people across ages. Using a J-beta primer mix together with a sample-barcoded 5' primer, a second PCR was run for about 6 to 11 cycles. Template switching added a 12-random-nucleotide identifier to every cDNA molecule. TCRdb re-derived calls from the 5' RACE reads in MiXCR, one entry per CDR3 protein. The sample includes some 550,000 distinct CDR3 sequences, under 55% seen only once; the top ten take 20% to 25%. The sequenced sample consisted of blood. This TCR came from a man older than 75 in good health.

For the CDR3, the DNA is TGTGCCAGCAGCCAAGTCCCACCGGTCGCAGGGGGGAATCAGCCCCAGCATTTT. Protein product: CASSQVPPVAGGNQPQHF. This chain uses TRBV3-1 with TRBJ1-5, with 7 nucleotides matching TRBD1. CDR1 LGHDT and CDR2 YNNKEL come from the germline V gene (reference sequence). The CDR3 length is 18 residues. J lost 4 bases, V lost 1 base, and 13 bases had no gene match. The full variable domain, completed using reference TRBV3-1 and TRBJ1-5, is DTAVSQTPKYLVTQMGNDKSIKCEQNLGHDTMYWYKQDSKKFLKIMFSYNNKELIINETVPNRFSPKSPDKAHLNLHINSLELGDSAVYFCASSQVPPVAGGNQPQHFGDGTRLSIL.